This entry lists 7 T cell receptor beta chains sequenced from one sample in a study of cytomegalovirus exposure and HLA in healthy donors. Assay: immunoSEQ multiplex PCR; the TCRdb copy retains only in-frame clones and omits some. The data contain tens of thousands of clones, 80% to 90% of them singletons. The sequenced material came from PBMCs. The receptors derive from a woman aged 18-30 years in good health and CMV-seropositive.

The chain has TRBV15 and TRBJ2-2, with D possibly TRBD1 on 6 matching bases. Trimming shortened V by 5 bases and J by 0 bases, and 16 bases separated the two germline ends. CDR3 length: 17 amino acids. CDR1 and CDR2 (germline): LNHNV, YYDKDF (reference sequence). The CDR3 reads CATSPRGGPTNTGELFF. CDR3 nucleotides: TGTGCCACCAGCCCCAGAGGGGGACCGACGAACACCGGGGAGCTGTTTTTT. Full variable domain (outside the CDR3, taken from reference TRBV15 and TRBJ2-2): DAMVIQNPRYQVTQFGKPVTLSCSQTLNHNVMYWYQQKSSQAPKLLFHYYDKDFNNEADTPDNFQSRRPNTSFCFLDIRSPGLGDTAMYLCATSPRGGPTNTGELFFGEGSRLTVL.

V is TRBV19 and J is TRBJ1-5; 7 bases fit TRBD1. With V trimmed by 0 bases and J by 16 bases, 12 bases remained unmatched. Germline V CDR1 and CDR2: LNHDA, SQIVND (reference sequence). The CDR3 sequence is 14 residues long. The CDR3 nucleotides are TGTGCCAGTAGTATAGAGGGACAGTTACAGCCTCTTCATTTT. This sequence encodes CASSIEGQLQPLHF.

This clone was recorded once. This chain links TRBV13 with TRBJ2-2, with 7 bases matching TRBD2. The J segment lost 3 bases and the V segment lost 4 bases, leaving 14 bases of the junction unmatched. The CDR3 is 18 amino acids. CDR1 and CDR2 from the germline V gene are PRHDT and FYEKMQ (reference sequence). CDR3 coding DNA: TGTGCCAGCAGCTCCCGACTAGCCGGAGATGGGGACACCGGGGAGCTGTTTTTT. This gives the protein CASSSRLAGDGDTGELFF.

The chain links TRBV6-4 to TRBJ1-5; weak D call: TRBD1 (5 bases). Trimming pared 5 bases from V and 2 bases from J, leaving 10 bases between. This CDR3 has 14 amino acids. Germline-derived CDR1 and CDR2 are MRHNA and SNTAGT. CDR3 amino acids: CASSQGFGNQPQHF. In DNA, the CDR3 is TGTGCCAGCAGTCAGGGTTTTGGCAATCAGCCCCAGCATTTT.

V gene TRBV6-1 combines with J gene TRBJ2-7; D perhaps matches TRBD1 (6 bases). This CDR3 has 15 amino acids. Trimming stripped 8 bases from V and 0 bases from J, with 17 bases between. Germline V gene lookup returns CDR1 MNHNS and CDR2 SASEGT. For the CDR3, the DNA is TGTGCCAGCTGTACAAGGACAGACGGCTCCTACGAGCAGTACTTC. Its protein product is CASCTRTDGSYEQYF.

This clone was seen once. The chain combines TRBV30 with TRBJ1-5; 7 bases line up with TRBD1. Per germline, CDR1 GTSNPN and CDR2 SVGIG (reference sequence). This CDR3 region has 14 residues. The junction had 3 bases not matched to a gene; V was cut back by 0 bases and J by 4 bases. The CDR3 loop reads CAWSVQTGNQPQHF. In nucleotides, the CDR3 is TGTGCCTGGAGTGTACAGACAGGGAATCAGCCCCAGCATTTT.

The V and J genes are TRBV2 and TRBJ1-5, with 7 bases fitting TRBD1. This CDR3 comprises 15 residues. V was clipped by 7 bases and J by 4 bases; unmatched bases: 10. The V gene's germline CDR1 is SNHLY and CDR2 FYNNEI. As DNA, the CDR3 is TGTGCCAGCAAGAAACAGACAGGGCTGAATCAGCCCCAGCATTTT. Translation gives CASKKQTGLNQPQHF.